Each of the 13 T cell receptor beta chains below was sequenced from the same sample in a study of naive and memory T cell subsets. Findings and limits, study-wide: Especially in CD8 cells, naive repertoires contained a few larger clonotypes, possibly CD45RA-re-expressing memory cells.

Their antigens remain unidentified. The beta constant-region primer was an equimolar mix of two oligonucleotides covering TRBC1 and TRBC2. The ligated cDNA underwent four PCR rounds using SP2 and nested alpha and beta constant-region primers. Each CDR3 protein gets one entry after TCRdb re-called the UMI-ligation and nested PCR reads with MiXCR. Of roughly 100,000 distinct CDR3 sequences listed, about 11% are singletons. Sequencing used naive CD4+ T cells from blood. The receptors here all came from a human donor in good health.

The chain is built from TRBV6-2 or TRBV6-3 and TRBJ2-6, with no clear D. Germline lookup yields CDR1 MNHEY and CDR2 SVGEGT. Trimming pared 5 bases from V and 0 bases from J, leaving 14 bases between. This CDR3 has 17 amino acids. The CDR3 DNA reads TGTGCCAGCAGTCGGCGCGGTTCTCTCTCTGGGGCCAACGTCCTGACTTTC. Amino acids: CASSRRGSLSGANVLTF.

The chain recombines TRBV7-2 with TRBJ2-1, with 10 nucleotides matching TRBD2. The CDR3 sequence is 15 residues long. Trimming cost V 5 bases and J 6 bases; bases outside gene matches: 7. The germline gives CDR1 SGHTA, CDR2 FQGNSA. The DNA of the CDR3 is TGTGCCAGCAGCCACGAACTAGCGGGATTCAATGAGCAGTTCTTC. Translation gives CASSHELAGFNEQFF. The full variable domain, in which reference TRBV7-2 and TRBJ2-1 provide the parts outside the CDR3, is GAGVSQSPSNKVTEKGKDVELRCDPISGHTALYWYRQSLGQGLEFLIYFQGNSAPDKSGLPSDRFSAERTGGSVSTLTIQRTQQEDSAVYLCASSHELAGFNEQFFGPGTRLTVL.

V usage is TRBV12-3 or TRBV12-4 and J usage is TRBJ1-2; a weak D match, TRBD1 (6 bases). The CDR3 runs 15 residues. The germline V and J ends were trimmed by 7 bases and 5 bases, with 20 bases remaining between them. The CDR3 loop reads CASIFGMGTSYGYTF. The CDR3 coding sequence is TGTGCCAGCATCTTTGGTATGGGGACAAGTTATGGCTACACCTTC.

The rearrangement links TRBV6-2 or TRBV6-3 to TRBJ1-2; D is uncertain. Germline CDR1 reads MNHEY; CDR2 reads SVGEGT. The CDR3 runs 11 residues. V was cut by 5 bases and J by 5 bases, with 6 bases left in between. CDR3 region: CASSGIYGYTF. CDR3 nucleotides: TGTGCCAGCAGTGGGATTTATGGCTACACCTTC.

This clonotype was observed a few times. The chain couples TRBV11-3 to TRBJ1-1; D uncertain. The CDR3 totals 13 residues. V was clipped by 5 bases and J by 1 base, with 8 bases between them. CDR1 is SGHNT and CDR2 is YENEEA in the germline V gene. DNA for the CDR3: TGTGCCAGCAGCGCAGGTCCGAACACTGAAGCTTTCTTT. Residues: CASSAGPNTEAFF.

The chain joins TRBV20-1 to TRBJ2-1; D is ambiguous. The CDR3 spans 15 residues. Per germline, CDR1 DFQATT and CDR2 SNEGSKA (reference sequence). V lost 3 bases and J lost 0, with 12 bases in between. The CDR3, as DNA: TGCAGTGCTAGCGTTAGCAGCAGCTCCTACAATGAGCAGTTCTTC. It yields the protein CSASVSSSSYNEQFF.

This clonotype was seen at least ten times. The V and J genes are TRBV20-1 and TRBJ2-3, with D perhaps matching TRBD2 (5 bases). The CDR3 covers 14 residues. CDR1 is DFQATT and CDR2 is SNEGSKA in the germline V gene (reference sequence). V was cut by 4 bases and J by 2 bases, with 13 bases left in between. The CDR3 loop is CSAIPSGPTDTQYF. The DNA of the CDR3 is TGCAGTGCTATCCCAAGCGGTCCCACAGATACGCAGTATTTT.

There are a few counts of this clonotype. CDR3 loop: CASSSSGRGSYNEQFF. In DNA form, the CDR3 reads TGTGCCAGTAGTTCCTCGGGAAGGGGGTCCTACAATGAGCAGTTCTTC. The chain is built from TRBV19 and TRBJ2-1; TRBD1 might be the D (6 bases). The CDR3 sequence is 16 residues long. Germline V gene lookup returns CDR1 LNHDA and CDR2 SQIVND (reference sequence). Trimming left V 5 bases short and J 1 base short, with 15 bases between.

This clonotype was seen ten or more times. This CDR3 reads CASSFRETQYF. CDR3 nucleotide sequence: TGTGCCAGCAGCTTCCGAGAGACCCAGTACTTC. The chain is built from TRBV7-2 and TRBJ2-5, with D unclear. Trimming took 3 bases from V and 4 from J, leaving 3 bases between them. Looked up from germline, CDR1 is SGHTA and CDR2 is FQGNSA. The CDR3 covers 11 residues.

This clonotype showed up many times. The CDR3 DNA follows: TGTGCCAGCAGCCTGAGCAGGGATTTCGGGGTAAGCGCTGAAGCTTTCTTT. It translates to CASSLSRDFGVSAEAFF. V and J are TRBV11-3 and TRBJ1-1, with D possibly being TRBD1 (5 bases). Between the trimmed V and J ends, which lost 5 bases and 6 bases, there was a span of 25 bases. Germline CDR1 is SGHNT and CDR2 is YENEEA. The CDR3 is made up of 17 amino acids.

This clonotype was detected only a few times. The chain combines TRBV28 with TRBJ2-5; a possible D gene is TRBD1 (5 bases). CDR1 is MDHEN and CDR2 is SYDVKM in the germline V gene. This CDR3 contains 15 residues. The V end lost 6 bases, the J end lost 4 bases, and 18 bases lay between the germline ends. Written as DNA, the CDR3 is TGTGCCAGCAGACCGACAGTCCCAGGCGGAGAGACCCAGTACTTC. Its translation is CASRPTVPGGETQYF.

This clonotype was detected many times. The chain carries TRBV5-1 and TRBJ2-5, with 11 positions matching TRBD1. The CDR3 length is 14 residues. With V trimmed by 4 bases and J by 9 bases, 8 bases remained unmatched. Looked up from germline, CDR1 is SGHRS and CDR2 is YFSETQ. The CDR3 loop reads CASSNGQGAISQYF. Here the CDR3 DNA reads TGCGCCAGCAGCAACGGACAGGGGGCTATTTCCCAGTACTTC.

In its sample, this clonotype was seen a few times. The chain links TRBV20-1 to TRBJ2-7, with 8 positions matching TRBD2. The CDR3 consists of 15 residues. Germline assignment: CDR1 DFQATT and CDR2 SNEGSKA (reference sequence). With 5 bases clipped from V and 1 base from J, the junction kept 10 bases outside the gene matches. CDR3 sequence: CSASPGGGTSYEQYF. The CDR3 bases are TGCAGTGCTTCCCCCGGCGGGGGGACTTCCTACGAGCAGTACTTC.